Listed below are T cell receptor beta chains from one sample, sequenced in a study of response to subunit inactivated influenza vaccine. TCRdb itself ran the RT-PCR reads through MiXCR, one entry per CDR3 protein. This sample yields roughly 630,000 distinct CDR3 sequences, of which approximately 14% are seen a single time; 6% to 9.5% belongs to the top ten. The sample in question was PBMCs from blood, obtained about 14 days before vaccination. The receptors were gathered from a man aged 50 to 59 who received an inactivated influenza vaccine. The CDR3 runs from the conserved cysteine through the conserved F or W. The D gene is left open where the match is weak. Where a row states a size, it is once, few, many or the class of an expanded clone; other rows omit it.

V	J	D	size	CDR3	DNA
TRBV6-1	TRBJ1-4	TRBD1	.	CASSRRTEPGQLNEKLFF	TGTGCCAGCAGTCGTCGGACGGAGCCGGGACAGCTTAATGAAAAACTGTTTTTT
TRBV6-1	TRBJ2-5	.	few	CASSPVRGGRETQYF	TGTGCCAGCAGTCCGGTGCGGGGCGGTAGGGAGACCCAGTACTTC
TRBV5-1	TRBJ1-1	.	few	CASSPGSSSLNTEAFF	TGCGCCAGCAGCCCGGGTTCCTCTTCCTTGAACACTGAAGCTTTCTTT
TRBV3-1	TRBJ1-1	.	.	CASSQDSTAVNTEAFF	TGTGCCAGCAGCCAAGATTCGACAGCGGTGAACACTGAAGCTTTCTTT
TRBV20-1	TRBJ1-6	.	.	CSAAPGLGSSPLHF	TGCAGTGCTGCCCCGGGACTTGGAAGTTCACCCCTCCACTTT
TRBV28	TRBJ2-3	TRBD2	.	CASKTSFGTDTQYF	TGTGCCAGCAAGACTAGCTTTGGCACAGATACGCAGTATTTT
TRBV2	TRBJ2-7	.	few	CASSERRVGSREQYF	TGTGCCAGCAGTGAAAGGAGGGTAGGGAGTCGCGAGCAGTACTTC
TRBV6-5	TRBJ2-4	.	.	CASGLTRNIQYF	TGTGCCAGCGGCCTTACAAGAAACATTCAGTACTTC
TRBV15	TRBJ1-2	TRBD1	.	CATSRGDSESYTF	TGTGCCACCAGCAGAGGGGACAGCGAGAGCTACACCTTC
TRBV20-1	TRBJ2-1	.	.	CSARDPSNEQFF	TGCAGTGCTAGAGATCCGAGCAATGAGCAGTTCTTC